These 21 T cell receptor beta chains share one sample of origin, sequenced in a study of blood T cells in healthy people across ages. The second PCR ran about 6 to 11 cycles with a sample-barcoded 5' primer and J-beta primers. TCRdb processed the 5' RACE reads anew with MiXCR; each CDR3 protein has one entry. Of about 830,000 distinct CDR3 sequences in the sample, around 62% were seen once. The specimen sequenced was blood. The receptors originated from a man aged 25-45 years in good health.

The V gene is TRBV4-3, the J gene TRBJ2-1; D call uncertain. The CDR3 has 12 residues. CDR1 is LGHNA and CDR2 is YSLEER in the germline V gene. The V end was cut by 4 bases, the J end by 6 bases, with 7 bases between. The CDR3 DNA reads TGCGCCAGCAGCCGCTCTTCCAATGAGCAGTTCTTC. Residues: CASSRSSNEQFF.

This clonotype showed up just a few times. The chain is built from TRBV6-2 or TRBV6-3 and TRBJ1-5, with D perhaps TRBD1 (6 bases). This CDR3 is built from 14 residues. Germline assignment: CDR1 MNHEY and CDR2 SVGEGT. V was cut by 6 bases and J by 7 bases, with 16 bases left in between. CDR3 nucleotide sequence: TGTGCCAGCAGCCTCCAGGGGAATTCGCAGCCCCAGCATTTT. This sequence encodes CASSLQGNSQPQHF.

CDR3 sequence (DNA): TGTGCCAGCAGCGACAGGGTCGAGCAGTACTTC. It encodes CASSDRVEQYF. This sequence joins TRBV7-8 and TRBJ2-7; TRBD1 matches 7 bases. The V and J ends lost 5 bases and 6 bases, in that order; junction bases with no gene match: 1. The CDR3 consists of 11 residues. Germline CDR1 reads SGHVS; CDR2 reads FQNEAQ. Full variable domain (rest looked up from reference TRBV7-8 and TRBJ2-7): GAGVSQSPRYKVAKRGQDVALRCDPISGHVSLFWYQQALGQGPEFLTYFQNEAQLDKSGLPSDRFFAERPEGSVSTLKIQRTQQEDSAVYLCASSDRVEQYFGPGTRLTVT.

The chain links TRBV24-1 to TRBJ1-2, with D perhaps matching TRBD1 (6 bases). The CDR3 runs to 15 residues. V gave up 3 bases and J gave up 7 bases, with 17 bases separating them. Looked up from germline, CDR1 is KGHDR and CDR2 is SFDVKD. CDR3 sequence (DNA): TGTGCCACCAGTGATGCGACGACAGGCTACTGTGGCTACACCTTC. Translating gives CATSDATTGYCGYTF.

V and J are TRBV28 and TRBJ2-1, with D hard to call. The length of the CDR3 is 12 residues. Trimming took off 4 bases at V and 11 bases at J, with 12 bases between the two ends. The V gene's germline CDR1 is MDHEN and CDR2 SYDVKM. The chain's CDR3 is CASSSRDWKQFF. The CDR3 nucleotides are TGTGCCAGCAGTTCGCGCGACTGGAAGCAGTTCTTC.

The sample holds many counts of this clonotype. The chain couples TRBV12-3 or TRBV12-4 to TRBJ2-2; the match to TRBD1 covers 10 bases. CDR3 size: 15 residues. The V and J ends lost 6 bases and 3 bases, in that order; junction bases with no gene match: 4. CDR3 region: CASSPGTGDTGELFF. CDR3 in DNA: TGTGCCAGCAGCCCAGGGACAGGGGACACCGGGGAGCTGTTTTTT.

The chain carries TRBV6-6 and TRBJ2-1; weak D call: TRBD2 (5 bases). Per the germline V gene, CDR1 is MNHNY and CDR2 is SVGAGI (reference sequence). There are 13 residues in the CDR3. V was clipped by 2 bases and J by 8 bases, with 10 bases between them. The CDR3 bases are TGTGCCAGCAGTTACGGTCTAGCCTATGAGCAGTTCTTC. This sequence encodes CASSYGLAYEQFF.

CDR3: CASSPGQGYMTSSEQFF. The CDR3 DNA is TGTGCCAGCAGTCCCGGACAGGGGTACATGACTAGCAGTGAGCAGTTCTTC. This sequence joins TRBV6-1 and TRBJ2-1; 9 bases match TRBD1. The J segment lost 9 bases and the V segment lost 5 bases, leaving 17 bases of the junction unmatched. Germline-derived CDR1 and CDR2 are MNHNS and SASEGT. This CDR3 is 17 amino acids long.

The chain links TRBV5-1 to TRBJ2-3; 15 nucleotides line up with TRBD2. The CDR3 has 17 amino acids. Germline CDR1 and CDR2: SGHRS and YFSETQ. V was clipped by 3 bases and J by 6 bases; unmatched bases: 8. The CDR3 DNA reads as TGCGCCAGCAGCTACTGGACTAGCGGGGGGGCATCGGATACGCAGTATTTT. Translated: CASSYWTSGGASDTQYF.

The genes are TRBV29-1 and TRBJ1-2; TRBD1 matches 7 bases. Germline V gives CDR1 SQVTM, CDR2 ANQGSEA. J was trimmed by 2 bases and V by 1 base; bases with no gene match: 7. The CDR3 is 15 amino acids. The CDR3 DNA is TGCAGCGTTGAAGCCCGGGACAGTCAAAACTATGGCTACACCTTC. This gives the protein CSVEARDSQNYGYTF. The whole variable domain, filled in from reference TRBV29-1 and TRBJ1-2, reads SAVISQKPSRDICQRGTSLTIQCQVDSQVTMMFWYRQQPGQSLTLIATANQGSEATYESGFVIDKFPISRPNLTFSTLTVSNMSPEDSSIYLCSVEARDSQNYGYTFGSGTRLTVV.

The sample holds a few counts of this clonotype. The chain carries TRBV12-3 or TRBV12-4 and TRBJ1-5; tentatively, D is TRBD1 (5 bases). The CDR3 is 14 residues long. V lost 4 bases to trimming and J lost 4 bases, with 11 bases between them. CDR3 in DNA: TGTGCCAGCAGTTCCGGACGGACAAATCAGCCCCAGCATTTT. It yields the protein CASSSGRTNQPQHF.

The chain links TRBV9 to TRBJ2-1, with 8 positions matching TRBD1. This CDR3 has 18 residues. Germline V gene data show CDR1 as SGDLS and CDR2 as YYNGEE. J lost 1 base, V lost 0 bases, and 9 bases had no gene match. The CDR3 loop reads CASSVGGPQGASYNEQFF. For the CDR3, the DNA is TGTGCCAGCAGCGTAGGCGGACCCCAGGGGGCATCCTACAATGAGCAGTTCTTC. Supplemented by reference TRBV9 and TRBJ2-1, the full variable domain reads DSGVTQTPKHLITATGQRVTLRCSPRSGDLSVYWYQQSLDQGLQFLIQYYNGEERAKGNILERFSAQQFPDLHSELNLSSLELGDSALYFCASSVGGPQGASYNEQFFGPGTRLTVL.

This clonotype was seen a few times. V is TRBV5-5 and J is TRBJ2-1; D unresolved. Trimming removed 1 base from V and 10 bases from J, with 12 bases in between. This CDR3 region has 13 residues. CDR1 and CDR2 from the germline V gene are SGHKS and YYEKEE (reference sequence). For the CDR3, the DNA is TGTGCCAGCAGCTTGCATGTGGGTAGGGAGCAGTTCTTC. Protein sequence: CASSLHVGREQFF.

V is TRBV25-1 and J is TRBJ2-5, with D possibly TRBD1 on 6 matching bases. V lost 3 bases and J 0 bases, leaving 11 bases between the germline ends. The CDR3 is made up of 15 amino acids. From germline, CDR1 is MGHDK and CDR2 SYGVNS. The chain's CDR3 is CASSEDREYQETQYF. The CDR3 DNA follows: TGTGCCAGCAGTGAGGACAGAGAGTACCAAGAGACCCAGTACTTC.

V and J are TRBV20-1 and TRBJ2-7; 7 nucleotides align to TRBD1. Trimming took 4 bases from V and 3 from J; bases not matched to a gene: 9. The CDR3 has 14 amino acids. The germline V gene encodes CDR1 DFQATT and CDR2 SNEGSKA (reference sequence). CDR3 sequence (DNA): TGCAGTGCTAAGGGACAGTGGCTCCTCTACGAGCAGTACTTC. It specifies CSAKGQWLLYEQYF.

This clonotype was counted only a few times. This chain links TRBV6-6 with TRBJ1-2; TRBD1 is a possible D gene (5 bases). CDR1 and CDR2 (germline): MNHNY, SVGAGI (reference sequence). V lost 0 bases and J lost 3, with 14 bases in between. This CDR3 spans 16 amino acids. CDR3 coding DNA: TGTGCCAGCAGTTACTCGTTTGGGGCTGGGGACTATGGCTACACCTTC. As protein: CASSYSFGAGDYGYTF.

The chain couples TRBV20-1 to TRBJ1-4; possibly TRBD1 for D (5 bases). V lost 4 bases and J lost 0, with 9 bases in between. Germline CDR1 is DFQATT and CDR2 is SNEGSKA (reference sequence). The CDR3 has 14 amino acids. The CDR3 spells CSAIRVATNEKLFF. CDR3 DNA: TGCAGTGCTATCAGGGTTGCAACTAATGAAAAACTGTTTTTT.

This chain joins TRBV20-1 and TRBJ1-2, with D possibly TRBD1 on 6 matching bases. Trimming stripped 0 bases from V and 4 bases from J, with 39 bases between. Germline V gives CDR1 DFQATT, CDR2 SNEGSKA (reference sequence). This CDR3 has 23 residues. The CDR3 is CSARDSEGDTDQRIPWDPYGYTF. The CDR3 nucleotides are TGCAGTGCTAGAGATAGCGAGGGGGACACGGATCAGCGCATACCCTGGGATCCCTATGGCTACACCTTC.

This clonotype came up a few times. The V call is TRBV4-3, the J call TRBJ2-7; 8 bases fit TRBD1. This CDR3 contains 15 residues. Looked up from germline, CDR1 is LGHNA and CDR2 is YSLEER. V gave up 0 bases and J gave up 7 bases; unmatched junction bases: 8. Here the CDR3 reads CASSQDIRTGREQYF. The CDR3 coding sequence is TGCGCCAGCAGCCAAGATATTAGGACAGGGAGGGAGCAGTACTTC.

V and J are TRBV7-2 and TRBJ1-4; D might be TRBD1 (5 bases). Germline V gives CDR1 SGHTA, CDR2 FQGNSA. Trimming removed 4 bases from V and 7 bases from J, with 19 bases in between. The CDR3 totals 16 residues. The CDR3 DNA sequence: TGTGCCAGCAGCTCGAAAGGGACTATAGCGAGTGAAAAACTGTTTTTT. This translates into CASSSKGTIASEKLFF.

The chain is built from TRBV6-1 and TRBJ1-1, with 10 bases that match TRBD1. Germline V gene sequence: CDR1 MNHNS, CDR2 SASEGT. Losses at the gene ends were 2 bases for V and 10 bases for J; bases not matched to a gene: 4. The CDR3 sequence is 13 residues long. The CDR3 coding sequence is TGTGCCAGCAGTGAAATGTGGACAGGGGGAGCTTTCTTT. It encodes CASSEMWTGGAFF.